The sequence of this TCR beta chain was determined in a study of tumor-infiltrating lymphocytes in oesophageal squamous cell carcinoma. Germline V gene sequence: CDR1 SGHTA, CDR2 FQGTGA. The CDR3 is 15 amino acids. V dropped 3 bases and J dropped 2; count of bases not matched to a gene: 3. Each CDR3 protein is one row after TCRdb ran MiXCR on the PCR reads. This table holds about 21,000 distinct CDR3 sequences, approximately 40% found once. The source material was esophageal tumor tissue. The clonotype was recovered from a male donor with esophageal squamous cell carcinoma. The V gene is TRBV7-3, the J gene TRBJ2-1; 8 bases align to TRBD1. For the CDR3, the DNA is TGTGCCAGCAGCTTCGGACAGGGAACCTACAATGAGCAGTTCTTC. It is translated as CASSFGQGTYNEQFF.